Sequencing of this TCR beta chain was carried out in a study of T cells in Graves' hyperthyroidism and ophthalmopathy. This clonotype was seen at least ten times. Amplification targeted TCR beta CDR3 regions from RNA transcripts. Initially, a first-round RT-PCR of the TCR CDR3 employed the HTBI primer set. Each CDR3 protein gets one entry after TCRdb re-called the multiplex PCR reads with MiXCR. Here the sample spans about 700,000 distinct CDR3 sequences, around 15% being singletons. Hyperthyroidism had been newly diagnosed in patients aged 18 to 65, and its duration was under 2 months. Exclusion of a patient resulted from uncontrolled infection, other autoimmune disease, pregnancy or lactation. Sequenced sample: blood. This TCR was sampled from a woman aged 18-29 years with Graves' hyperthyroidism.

CDR3 protein: CASNGDYSYEQYF. DNA of the CDR3: TGCGCCAGCAATGGGGACTATTCCTACGAGCAGTACTTC. This sequence joins TRBV5-1 and TRBJ2-7; TRBD2 aligns across 7 bases. With V trimmed by 6 bases and J by 1 base, 4 bases remained unmatched. The CDR3 is 13 amino acids. Germline loops: CDR1 SGHRS, CDR2 YFSETQ.